This T cell receptor (beta chain) was captured by sequencing in a study of shared clonotypes between healthy human individuals. DNA input for the unsorted PBMC replicate PCRs was around 300 ng, 25,000 to 35,000 T cell genomes. Only in-frame clones appear in the TCRdb table, and some are missing; sequencing was by immunoSEQ multiplex PCR. The table has 490,000 or so clones, approximately 80% seen once. HIV-negative, healthy adults without recent acute infections or vaccinations were the donors. The sample comprised PBMCs. The TCR originated in a woman between 35 and 50 years old in good health. Some clones in this sample may be carry-over from other donors' samples.

The CDR3 nucleotides read TGTGCCAGCAGCACACTAGCGGGAGGGCCCGATGAGCAGTTCTTC. This gives the protein CASSTLAGGPDEQFF. This chain links TRBV6-1 with TRBJ2-1, with 13 bases matching TRBD2. The V gene's germline CDR1 is MNHNS and CDR2 SASEGT. The CDR3 is 15 residues long. Trimming at V came to 6 bases and at J to 8 bases, leaving 7 bases not matched to a gene.